The 23 T cell receptor beta chains in this list originate from one sample, sequenced in a study of blood T cell repertoires in COVID-19. Sequenced by immunoSEQ multiplex PCR; TCRdb stores in-frame clones only, minus some. The table includes approximately 140,000 clones, roughly 90% detected once. The sequenced material came from PBMCs or T cells enriched from blood (not recorded which). The source of these receptors is a woman aged 50 to 60 who had recovered from COVID-19.

The chain carries TRBV19 and TRBJ2-5; the match to TRBD1 covers 8 bases. The CDR3 runs to 15 residues. The V gene's germline CDR1 is LNHDA and CDR2 SQIVND (reference sequence). J was trimmed by 5 bases and V by 10 bases; bases with no gene match: 15. This CDR3 is CATQDRVGSIETQYF. CDR3 sequence (DNA): TGTGCCACTCAGGACAGGGTGGGTAGCATCGAGACCCAGTACTTC.

The rearrangement joins TRBV30 to TRBJ1-5, with unresolved D. In germline, CDR1 is GTSNPN, CDR2 SVGIG (reference sequence). The V gene lost 0 bases and the J gene lost 10 bases, with 22 bases spanning the gap. The CDR3 runs 16 residues. The chain's CDR3 is CAWSVHPPTTPGPQHF. The CDR3 DNA follows: TGTGCCTGGAGTGTACACCCCCCGACAACACCAGGACCCCAGCATTTT.

V gene TRBV6-1 combines with J gene TRBJ1-6, with 9 bases matching TRBD1. With V trimmed by 6 bases and J by 10 bases, 10 bases remained unmatched. CDR1 is MNHNS, CDR2 SASEGT, per germline. The CDR3 has 15 residues. The CDR3 loop is CASSSRQGEGSPLHF. As DNA, the CDR3 is TGTGCCAGCAGCTCCCGACAGGGGGAAGGGTCACCCCTCCACTTT.

Worth noting for this clone: The same CDR3 can be traced to other DNA sequences in this sample. CDR3: CASSPTGGNQPQHF. The CDR3 DNA sequence: TGTGCCAGCTCACCAACAGGGGGCAATCAGCCCCAGCATTTT. The V and J genes are TRBV18 and TRBJ1-5, with 7 bases identical to TRBD1. Germline V gene data show CDR1 as KGHSH and CDR2 as LQKENI. V shed 2 bases, J shed 2 bases, and the junction held 0 bases outside the gene matches. The CDR3 covers 14 residues.

The chain is built from TRBV21-1 and TRBJ1-2; the table's D call, TRBD1, has no DNA check behind it. TRBV21-1 is deemed a pseudogene. The CDR3 has 13 amino acids. CDR3 sequence: CASSKTGNHGYTF. As DNA, the CDR3 is TGTGCCAGCAGCAAGACAGGGAATCATGGCTACACCTTC.

The chain carries TRBV7-9 and TRBJ2-7, with 8 bases that match TRBD1. V lost 5 bases, J lost 3 bases, and 6 bases stayed unmatched. The CDR3 runs 14 residues. Germline V gene lookup returns CDR1 SEHNR and CDR2 FQNEAQ (reference sequence). The CDR3 DNA reads TGTGCCAGCAGCCCCGGGGACAGGAGCTACGAGCAGTACTTC. Amino acids: CASSPGDRSYEQYF. Complete variable domain (other parts from reference TRBV7-9 and TRBJ2-7): DTGVSQNPRHKITKRGQNVTFRCDPISEHNRLYWYRQTLGQGPEFLTYFQNEAQLEKSRLLSDRFSAERPKGSFSTLEIQRTEQGDSAMYLCASSPGDRSYEQYFGPGTRLTVT.

This chain links TRBV5-1 with TRBJ2-7; 11 bases align to TRBD1. Germline CDR1 SGHRS, CDR2 YFSETQ. V shed 2 bases, J shed 7 bases, and the junction held 11 bases outside the gene matches. The CDR3 runs to 16 residues. CDR3 in DNA: TGCGCCAGCAGCTTAACTCCCGGACAGGGGGCGCGGGAGCAGTACTTC. Its translation: CASSLTPGQGAREQYF. The full variable domain, completed using reference TRBV5-1 and TRBJ2-7, is KAGVTQTPRYLIKTRGQQVTLSCSPISGHRSVSWYQQTPGQGLQFLFEYFSETQRNKGNFPGRFSGRQFSNSRSEMNVSTLELGDSALYLCASSLTPGQGAREQYFGPGTRLTVT.

The CDR3: CASSPGQGHTEAFF. CDR3 coding DNA: TGTGCCAGCAGTCCGGGACAGGGCCACACTGAAGCTTTCTTT. The chain combines TRBV6-5 with TRBJ1-1; 9 bases fit TRBD1. Trimming took 5 bases from V and 3 from J; bases not matched to a gene: 4. CDR1 is MNHEY and CDR2 is SVGAGI in the germline V gene. The CDR3 loop spans 14 amino acids.

The genes are TRBV2 and TRBJ1-3; tentative D call: TRBD1 (6 bases). CDR1 is SNHLY and CDR2 is FYNNEI in the germline V gene. The CDR3 length is 16 residues. The V end lost 3 bases, the J end lost 0 bases, and 12 bases lay between the germline ends. CDR3 region: CASSDWDTLSGNTIYF. In nucleotides, the CDR3 is TGTGCCAGCAGTGACTGGGACACCCTCTCTGGAAACACCATATATTTT. The full variable domain, with the rest looked up from reference TRBV2 and TRBJ1-3, is EPEVTQTPSHQVTQMGQEVILRCVPISNHLYFYWYRQILGQKVEFLVSFYNNEISEKSEIFDDQFSVERPDGSNFTLKIRSTKLEDSAMYFCASSDWDTLSGNTIYFGEGSWLTVV.

The V call is TRBV6-5, the J call TRBJ1-6, with D tentatively TRBD1 (5 bases). V lost 5 bases and J 8 bases, leaving 10 bases between the germline ends. Germline CDR1 MNHEY, CDR2 SVGAGI. The CDR3 loop spans 13 amino acids. The CDR3 DNA sequence: TGTGCCAGCAGTCCAGGGCGGCATTCACCCCTCCACTTT. Its protein is CASSPGRHSPLHF.

The chain couples TRBV5-1 to TRBJ2-1, with 9 bases lining up with TRBD1. The germline V gene has CDR1 SGHRS and CDR2 YFSETQ. The CDR3 runs 15 residues. With 4 bases clipped from V and 5 bases from J, the junction kept 7 bases outside the gene matches. CDR3 amino acids: CASSLGQGSHNEQFF. The CDR3 DNA reads TGCGCCAGCAGCCTTGGACAGGGGTCCCACAATGAGCAGTTCTTC.

The rearrangement links TRBV10-2 to TRBJ1-5; 8 positions match TRBD1. The germline gives CDR1 WSHSY, CDR2 SAAADI. The CDR3 is 14 amino acids. The V gene end was trimmed by 10 bases and the J gene end by 2 bases; junction bases not matched to a gene: 7. The CDR3 sequence: CATGDRRGNQPQHF. Written as DNA, the CDR3 is TGCGCCACTGGGGACAGGCGGGGCAATCAGCCCCAGCATTTT.

J is TRBJ2-7 and V is TRBV11-2; 8 bases line up with TRBD1. With 5 bases clipped from V and 5 bases from J, the junction kept 11 bases outside the gene matches. This CDR3 contains 15 residues. Germline V lookup: CDR1 SGHAT, CDR2 FQNNGV. The CDR3 DNA follows: TGTGCCAGCAGCCTGGGACAGGCCCTCCTAGACGAGCAGTACTTC. As protein: CASSLGQALLDEQYF.

V gene TRBV2 combines with J gene TRBJ2-7; a possible D gene is TRBD2 (5 bases). CDR3 size: 16 residues. Per germline, CDR1 SNHLY and CDR2 FYNNEI. With 4 bases removed from V and 6 bases from J, the gap between germline ends came to 22 bases. CDR3 in DNA: TGTGCCAGCAGTGGGGCCGTCATTCGGGGATCGGGCGAGCAGTACTTC. This codes for CASSGAVIRGSGEQYF. Together with reference TRBV2 and TRBJ2-7, the CDR3 gives the full variable domain: EPEVTQTPSHQVTQMGQEVILRCVPISNHLYFYWYRQILGQKVEFLVSFYNNEISEKSEIFDDQFSVERPDGSNFTLKIRSTKLEDSAMYFCASSGAVIRGSGEQYFGPGTRLTVT.

CDR3 amino acids: CASSQGSGGLQPQHF. CDR3 sequence (DNA): TGCGCCAGCAGCCAAGGGTCCGGCGGGTTACAACCCCAGCATTTT. The chain couples TRBV4-1 to TRBJ1-5; D gene uncertain. V gave up 1 base and J gave up 10 bases, with 17 bases separating them. The CDR3 is 15 amino acids. In germline, CDR1 is MGHRA, CDR2 YSYEKL.

The rearrangement links TRBV7-8 to TRBJ2-1; TRBD1 might be the D (6 bases). The V gene's germline CDR1 is SGHVS and CDR2 FQNEAQ. This CDR3 contains 15 residues. V lost 5 bases and J 6 bases, leaving 17 bases between the germline ends. The DNA of the CDR3 is TGTGCCAGCAGCCTACTCAATCCCAGGGGCAATGAGCAGTTCTTC. Protein sequence: CASSLLNPRGNEQFF.

The gene calls are TRBV19 and TRBJ2-1, with 11 bases matching TRBD1. Germline values: CDR1 LNHDA, CDR2 SQIVND (reference sequence). The CDR3 length is 19 residues. Trimming removed 5 bases from V and 0 bases from J; junction bases left unmatched: 12. CDR3: CASSLTGTGGRSSYNEQFF. CDR3 DNA: TGTGCCAGTAGTCTCACCGGGACAGGGGGTAGAAGCTCCTACAATGAGCAGTTCTTC.

The chain links TRBV5-1 to TRBJ1-2; 8 bases align to TRBD1. The junction had 15 bases not matched to a gene; V was cut back by 4 bases and J by 7 bases. Germline loops: CDR1 SGHRS, CDR2 YFSETQ. This CDR3 is 16 amino acids long. This CDR3 reads CASSAGVLQGAFGYTF. DNA of the CDR3: TGCGCCAGCAGCGCGGGGGTGCTGCAGGGGGCGTTTGGCTACACCTTC.

This rearrangement joins TRBV19 to TRBJ2-5; D possibly corresponds to TRBD1 (5 bases). V lost 5 bases, J lost 2 bases, and 18 bases lay in between. Germline lookup yields CDR1 LNHDA and CDR2 SQIVND (reference sequence). The CDR3 has 16 residues. The CDR3 sequence: CASSVRSGAYQETQYF. The DNA of the CDR3 is TGTGCCAGTAGTGTCCGGTCTGGGGCTTATCAAGAGACCCAGTACTTC.

This clone has only one observation. V gene TRBV5-1 combines with J gene TRBJ2-2; 8 nucleotides match TRBD1. V shed 4 bases and J 4 bases; nucleotides not matched to a gene: 3. The CDR3 contains 14 residues. Germline V gives CDR1 SGHRS, CDR2 YFSETQ. In nucleotides, the CDR3 is TGCGCCAGCAGCATAGGACAGGGCACCGGGGAGCTGTTTTTT. Translated: CASSIGQGTGELFF.

The chain uses TRBV18 and TRBJ1-1; D perhaps matches TRBD1 (6 bases). Germline V gene data show CDR1 as KGHSH and CDR2 as LQKENI. CDR3 length: 15 residues. Trimming took 3 bases from V and 0 from J, leaving 11 bases between them. The CDR3 is CASSPDSIMNTEAFF. The CDR3 nucleotides read TGTGCCAGCTCACCGGACAGTATAATGAACACTGAAGCTTTCTTT.

There are a few counts of this clone. The chain has TRBV9 and TRBJ2-7, with a tentative D call TRBD1 (6 bases). Trimming shortened V by 4 bases and J by 2 bases, and 13 bases separated the two germline ends. The germline CDR1 and CDR2 sequences are SGDLS and YYNGEE. CDR3 length: 14 residues. The CDR3: CASSSRQEAYEQYF. DNA for the CDR3: TGTGCCAGCAGCTCCAGACAGGAAGCCTACGAGCAGTACTTC.

The rearrangement links TRBV6-5 to TRBJ2-5, with 7 positions matching TRBD2. The CDR3 loop spans 15 amino acids. Trimming at V came to 6 bases and at J to 3 bases, leaving 10 bases not matched to a gene. From germline, CDR1 is MNHEY and CDR2 SVGAGI. CDR3 nucleotides: TGTGCCAGCAGCCTGTGGGGCGGGGGAAAAGAGACCCAGTACTTC. It yields the protein CASSLWGGGKETQYF.